The source of this TCR beta chain is a study of blood T cell repertoires in COVID-19. Those designated as exposed participants met a COVID-19 case within 2 weeks before study entry. Original analysis: Researchers report that nucleated cell counts were estimated from reference gene primer amplification. Using immunoSEQ multiplex PCR, the repertoire was profiled, and TCRdb retains in-frame clones only, with some absent. From that table come the V and J calls and clone size; the DNA was used to work out D and trimming. The sample carries 400,000 to 500,000 clones, about 88% recorded once. The CDR3 contains 14 residues. Germline values: CDR1 KGHDR, CDR2 SFDVKD. V was shortened by 4 bases and J by 5 bases, with 13 bases between the two germline ends.

The clonotype comes from a woman aged 18 to 35 who had been exposed to COVID-19. The chain couples TRBV24-1 to TRBJ1-2; no firm D call. The sample comprised PBMCs or T cells enriched from blood (not recorded which). CDR3 coding DNA: TGTGCCACCAGTGACCGAACTCTGATATATGGCTACACCTTC. This codes for CATSDRTLIYGYTF.